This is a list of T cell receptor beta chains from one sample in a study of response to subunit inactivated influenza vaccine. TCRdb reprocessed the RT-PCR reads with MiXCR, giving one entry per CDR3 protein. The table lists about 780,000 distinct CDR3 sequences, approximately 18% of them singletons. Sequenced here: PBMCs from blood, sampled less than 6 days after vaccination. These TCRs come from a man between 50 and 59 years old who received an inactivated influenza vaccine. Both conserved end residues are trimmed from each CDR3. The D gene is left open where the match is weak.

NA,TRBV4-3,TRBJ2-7,ASSQERATYEQY
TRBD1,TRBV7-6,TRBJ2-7,ASSLELGQGFYEQY
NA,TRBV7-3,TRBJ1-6,ASSAQGSDNSPLH
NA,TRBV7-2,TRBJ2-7,ASSLFDEQY
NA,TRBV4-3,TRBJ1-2,ASSQGPGLFRGYT
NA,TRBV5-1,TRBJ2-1,ASSLMPDSYNEQF
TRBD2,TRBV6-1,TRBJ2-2,ASSTGLAGTGELF
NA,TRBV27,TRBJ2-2,ASSSPWGRELF
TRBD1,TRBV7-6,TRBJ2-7,ASSSRTGRNYEQY
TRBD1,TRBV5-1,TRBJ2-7,ASSLAGRGQDEQY
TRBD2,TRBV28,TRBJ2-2,ASSWTSGELF
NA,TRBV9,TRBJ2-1,ASSVAAGSYNEQF
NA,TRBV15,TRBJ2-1,ATSRSGGGPF
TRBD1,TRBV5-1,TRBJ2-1,ASRATGAPVNEQF
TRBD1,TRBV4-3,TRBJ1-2,ASSPNLRTGAFSGYT
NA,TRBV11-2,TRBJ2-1,ASSLSGQMEF
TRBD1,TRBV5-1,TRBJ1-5,ASSYQGAVGQPQH
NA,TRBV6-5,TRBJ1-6,ASSYSQSSYNSPLH
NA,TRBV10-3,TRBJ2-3,AISESGESTDTQY
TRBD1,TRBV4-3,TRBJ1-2,ASSQDVQGVAYGYT
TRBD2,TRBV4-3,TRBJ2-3,ASSWSSSGGATDTQY
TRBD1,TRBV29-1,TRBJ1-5,SVCVGTGDQPQH
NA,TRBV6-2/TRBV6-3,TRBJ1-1,ASSYSTGKAF
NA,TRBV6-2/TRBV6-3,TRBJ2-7,ASRSPPSYEQY
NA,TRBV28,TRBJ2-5,ASSLTTPRETQY
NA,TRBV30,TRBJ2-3,AWTRLFTDTQY
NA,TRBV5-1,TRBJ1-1,ASSRGQRDTEAF
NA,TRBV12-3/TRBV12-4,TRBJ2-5,ASSFRGRLQETQY
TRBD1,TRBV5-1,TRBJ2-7,ASSLDRGYEQY
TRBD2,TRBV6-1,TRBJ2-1,ASIGLALSYNEQF
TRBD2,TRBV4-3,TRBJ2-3,ASSQNIAGASDTQY
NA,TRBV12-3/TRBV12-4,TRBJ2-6,ASSFAGSGANVLT
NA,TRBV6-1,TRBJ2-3,ASRSSRERSTDTQY
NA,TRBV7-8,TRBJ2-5,ASSPTPGETQY
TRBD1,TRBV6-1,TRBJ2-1,ASSVGDRDIREQF
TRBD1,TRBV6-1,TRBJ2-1,ASRRGLSYNEQF
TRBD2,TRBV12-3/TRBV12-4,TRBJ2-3,ASRWTSGSFTDTQY
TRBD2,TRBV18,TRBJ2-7,ASSPGTTNYEQY
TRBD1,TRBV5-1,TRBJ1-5,ASSDTGGRQPQH
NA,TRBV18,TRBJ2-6,ASSPPGTLAGANVLT
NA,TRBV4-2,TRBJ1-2,ASSQDNYGYT
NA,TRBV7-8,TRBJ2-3,ASSLVTGETDTQY
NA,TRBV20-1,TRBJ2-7,SAWRGDSYEQY
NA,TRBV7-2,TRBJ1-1,ASSSSGHQAF
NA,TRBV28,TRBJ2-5,ASSWLMGQETQY
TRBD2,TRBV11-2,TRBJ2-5,ASSYGLAGVLETQY
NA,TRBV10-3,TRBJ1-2,AISESQIWQTYGYT